This T cell receptor (beta chain) appears in the sequencing data of a study of beta chain features in type 1 diabetes (dated by TCRdb to 2016 to 2019). In terms of the full investigation: No differences in mean age, gender distribution, total cell number or subset yield were found between patients and healthy donors. A total of roughly 98,000,000 sorted cells were examined across all samples, and a strong correlation was observed between cell number per subset and RNA yield. The study compared the TCRB repertoires of sorted circulating CD4+ T cell subsets in recently diagnosed type 1 diabetes patients with those in matched healthy donors. Whereas all 30 or so donors provided naive and central memory subsets, regulatory and stem cell-like memory subsets were isolated from just 8 patients and about 8 healthy donors.

This clone was recorded a few times. Its specific antigen is unknown. Base qualities are not recorded, but no much larger clone differs from it by a single base. The entire amount of isolated RNA was reverse transcribed using the High Capacity cDNA Reverse Transcription Kit, so the sequenced TCRB transcripts were expressed ones. For stem cell-like memory T cell samples, survey-depth immunoSEQ sequencing was used, averaging approximately 950,000 total reads per sample. Sorted cells were lysed in RLT buffer and RNA was extracted with DNase-treated RNeasy Micro or Mini kits, depending on cell number. To prevent cross-contamination, every cell subset was processed on its own, while patient and healthy donor samples were processed together. The immunoSEQ multiplex PCR was used to amplify TCRB sequences from cDNA, yielding 87-bp fragments that span the CDR3 region. Sequencing of the amplicons was performed on the Illumina HiSeq platform. The paper's processing steps were these. PCR bias was computationally corrected using synthetic template baselines, reads within Hamming distance 2 were collapsed, and singletons that could not be merged were discarded. By aligning reads against IMGT, V, D and J genes, CDR3 length, and insertions or deletions at six rearrangement sites were assigned. Within each subset, clonotype counts were normalized to the number of sorted cells before true diversity and Gini coefficients were calculated with the tcR R package. The overlap coefficient, calculated on TCRB nucleotide sequences, was used to measure repertoire sharing. What TCRdb holds here is the immuneACCESS table cut down to in-frame rearrangements. Part of the clones is not present; checked against another copy, under half of the missing clones reflect an unresolved V gene, and the others are unexplained. The DNA gave D and trimming, while V, J and clone size come from that table. The sample records fewer than 20,000 clones, approximately 55% of which are singletons. The top ten hold approximately 0.46% of the sample.

What the study reported, not specific to this receptor: Shorter templates might be favored by PCR, yet because patient and control samples were amplified and corrected together, any such skew would affect both groups equally. A moderate but significant shortening of TCRB CDR3 length was observed in type 1 diabetes patients in all four CD4+ subsets. Naive, central memory and regulatory TCRB repertoires appeared to be more similar among patients than among healthy donors. Patients with type 1 diabetes made fewer insertions and deleted more nucleotides at VDJ recombination sites, implying thymic rearrangement abnormalities. Only small numbers of individuals were included in the HLA sub-analyses, which left unresolved whether HLA type had any influence on TCRB rearrangement. Because cDNA was sequenced instead of genomic DNA, highly expressing activated cells could be over-represented, though the groups showed no difference in activation or CD3 levels.

From each donor, a single peripheral blood sample of roughly 0.11 L on average was drawn into heparinised tubes. Using a panel that included CD45RO, CCR7, CD25, CD127, CD95 and CD27, naive, central memory, regulatory and stem cell-like memory CD4+ T cells were sorted on a BD FACSAria II. A purity above 95% was achieved for all sorted populations. PBMCs were isolated right away by Lymphoprep density gradient centrifugation and were stained directly, without culture. So that batch effects would be minimized, each experiment stained and sorted samples in pairs, pairing one healthy donor with one patient. V trim: 6 bases; J trim: 0 bases; unmatched bases: 5. For CDR1 and CDR2, the germline V gene lists KGHSH and LQKENI. Inclusive of the bounding cysteine and phenylalanine, the CDR3 is 15 residues long. CDR3 DNA only is kept here, 45 bases in frame from base 1.

Sequenced material: stem cell memory CD4+ T cells from blood. The cell subset or site label, read with the paper, signifies: stem cell-like memory CD4+ T cells. The receptor chain draws on TRBV18 and TRBJ1-5, and TRBD1 aligns with 7 junction nucleotides. This clonotype was obtained from a woman younger than 30 in good health. CDR3 sequence: CASSPTGDSNQPQHF. The nucleotide sequence reads as follows: TGTGCCAGCTCTCCCACAGGGGATAGCAATCAGCCCCAGCATTTT.